This entry features one T cell receptor (beta chain) sequence. Its antigen remains unknown. The CDR3 runs to 15 residues. Germline V CDR1 and CDR2: KGHDR, SFDVKD. V was trimmed by 2 bases and J by 11 bases, leaving 15 bases between them. Sequencing was performed with immunoSEQ multiplex PCR; in TCRdb, only in-frame clones are kept and a portion is missing. The sample shows around 28,000 clones, roughly 78% of them seen only once. The data were taken from a study of T cell responses to AZD1222 COVID-19 vaccine. Study-level results: AZD1222 recipients seropositive at baseline numbered only five or six. Increased Spike-specific TCR breadth and depth were observed after two AZD1222 doses.

The J gene is TRBJ1-6, the V gene TRBV24-1; D unclear. The receptor was derived from an adult in good health. Specimen: peripheral blood, collected on day 0 of AZD1222 vaccination. The CDR3 coding sequence is TGTGCCACCAGTGATTCGGGAAGTCCTCTGGCACCCCTCCACTTT. Translating gives CATSDSGSPLAPLHF.